These T cell receptor beta chains were read from a single sample in a study of control samples from healthy donors and cancer patients. Produced via immunoSEQ multiplex PCR; TCRdb's table is partial and in-frame only. The sample lists under 140,000 clones; around nine tenths were seen once. Material for sequencing was PBMCs. The receptors derive from a woman aged 55-70 years with lung cancer. CDR3s include the opening cysteine and the closing phenylalanine or tryptophan. A D gene is named only where the DNA matches it firmly. Rows give clone size only sometimes, using once, few, many, or a class for an expanded clone.

v_gene: TRBV7-2; d_gene: -; j_gene: TRBJ2-3; abundance: -; CDR3aa: CASSLASQGGSTDTQYF
v_gene: TRBV5-1; d_gene: -; j_gene: TRBJ1-6; abundance: -; CDR3aa: CASSTTGGMNSPLHF
v_gene: TRBV11-2; d_gene: TRBD1; j_gene: TRBJ2-5; abundance: -; CDR3aa: CASSLGDRGRETQYF
v_gene: TRBV7-9; d_gene: -; j_gene: TRBJ1-1; abundance: -; CDR3aa: CASSRDPNTEAFF
v_gene: TRBV9; d_gene: TRBD1; j_gene: TRBJ1-1; abundance: medium-sized; CDR3aa: CASSVEWQGATEAFF
v_gene: TRBV11-3; d_gene: TRBD2; j_gene: TRBJ2-1; abundance: -; CDR3aa: CASSLGTGTSSNEQFF
v_gene: TRBV7-8; d_gene: -; j_gene: TRBJ1-3; abundance: -; CDR3aa: CASSLAISGTYTIYF
v_gene: TRBV24-1; d_gene: TRBD1; j_gene: TRBJ2-5; abundance: -; CDR3aa: CATSDVGQGREETQYF
v_gene: TRBV4-1; d_gene: -; j_gene: TRBJ2-2; abundance: -; CDR3aa: CASSQDAVPTRELFF
v_gene: TRBV7-9; d_gene: -; j_gene: TRBJ1-4; abundance: -; CDR3aa: CASSLRPNEKLFF
v_gene: TRBV5-1; d_gene: -; j_gene: TRBJ1-3; abundance: -; CDR3aa: CASSLGEGSSGNTIYF
v_gene: TRBV5-1; d_gene: TRBD1; j_gene: TRBJ1-1; abundance: -; CDR3aa: CASSLEGASAEAFF
v_gene: TRBV18; d_gene: -; j_gene: TRBJ2-6; abundance: -; CDR3aa: CASSPGSGANVLTF
v_gene: TRBV30; d_gene: TRBD1; j_gene: TRBJ1-5; abundance: -; CDR3aa: CAWNRGHQPQHF
v_gene: TRBV19; d_gene: TRBD2; j_gene: TRBJ2-1; abundance: -; CDR3aa: CASSIRLAANNEQFF
v_gene: TRBV5-1; d_gene: -; j_gene: TRBJ1-2; abundance: -; CDR3aa: CASSSNPGASIYGYTF
v_gene: TRBV19; d_gene: -; j_gene: TRBJ1-5; abundance: -; CDR3aa: CASSIPGANQPQHF
v_gene: TRBV30; d_gene: TRBD2; j_gene: TRBJ2-1; abundance: -; CDR3aa: CAWSGTSGQFF
v_gene: TRBV6-2/TRBV6-3; d_gene: TRBD2; j_gene: TRBJ2-3; abundance: -; CDR3aa: CASSYPRLAGGYTSTDTQYF
v_gene: TRBV5-1; d_gene: -; j_gene: TRBJ1-1; abundance: few; CDR3aa: CASSLKGTPEAFF
v_gene: TRBV3-1/TRBV3-2; d_gene: -; j_gene: TRBJ1-2; abundance: -; CDR3aa: CASSQDAGVGYGYTF
v_gene: TRBV5-4; d_gene: -; j_gene: TRBJ1-2; abundance: -; CDR3aa: CASSLVQDGYTF
v_gene: TRBV9; d_gene: -; j_gene: TRBJ2-2; abundance: -; CDR3aa: CASSTAPTGELFF
v_gene: TRBV7-9; d_gene: -; j_gene: TRBJ1-2; abundance: -; CDR3aa: CASSLTGKNGYTF
v_gene: TRBV9; d_gene: -; j_gene: TRBJ1-1; abundance: -; CDR3aa: CASSLTEMNTEAFF
v_gene: TRBV5-1; d_gene: -; j_gene: TRBJ2-1; abundance: -; CDR3aa: CASSSSGGRSYNEQFF
v_gene: TRBV19; d_gene: -; j_gene: TRBJ1-2; abundance: -; CDR3aa: CASLPGTQVPPVGYTF
v_gene: TRBV28; d_gene: -; j_gene: TRBJ2-5; abundance: -; CDR3aa: CATEGWETQYF
v_gene: TRBV28; d_gene: -; j_gene: TRBJ2-3; abundance: few; CDR3aa: CASSLFSTDTQYF
v_gene: TRBV2; d_gene: -; j_gene: TRBJ1-1; abundance: -; CDR3aa: CASSSDRNTETFF
v_gene: TRBV7-2; d_gene: -; j_gene: TRBJ1-4; abundance: -; CDR3aa: CASSGTAGAREKLFF
v_gene: TRBV5-4; d_gene: -; j_gene: TRBJ1-2; abundance: -; CDR3aa: CASSLPKPGNYGYTF
v_gene: TRBV11-3; d_gene: TRBD1; j_gene: TRBJ2-1; abundance: -; CDR3aa: CASRPRDSDYNEQFF
v_gene: TRBV4-2; d_gene: -; j_gene: TRBJ1-4; abundance: -; CDR3aa: CASSQEVAATNEKLFF
v_gene: TRBV6-5; d_gene: -; j_gene: TRBJ1-5; abundance: -; CDR3aa: CASSFSGFLQPQHF
v_gene: TRBV19; d_gene: TRBD1; j_gene: TRBJ2-2; abundance: -; CDR3aa: CASSTRDRVTGELFF